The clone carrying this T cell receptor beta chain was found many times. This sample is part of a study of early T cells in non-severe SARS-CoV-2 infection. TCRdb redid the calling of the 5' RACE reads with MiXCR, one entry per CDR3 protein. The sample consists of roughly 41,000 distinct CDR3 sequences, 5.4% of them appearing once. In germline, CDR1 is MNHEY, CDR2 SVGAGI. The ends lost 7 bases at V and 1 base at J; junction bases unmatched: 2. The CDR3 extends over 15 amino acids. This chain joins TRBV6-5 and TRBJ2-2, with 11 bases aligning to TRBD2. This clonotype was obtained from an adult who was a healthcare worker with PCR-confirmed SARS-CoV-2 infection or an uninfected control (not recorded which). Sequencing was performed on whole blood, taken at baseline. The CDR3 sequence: CASMGLAVNTGELFF. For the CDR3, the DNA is TGTGCCAGCATGGGACTAGCGGTGAACACCGGGGAGCTGTTTTTT.